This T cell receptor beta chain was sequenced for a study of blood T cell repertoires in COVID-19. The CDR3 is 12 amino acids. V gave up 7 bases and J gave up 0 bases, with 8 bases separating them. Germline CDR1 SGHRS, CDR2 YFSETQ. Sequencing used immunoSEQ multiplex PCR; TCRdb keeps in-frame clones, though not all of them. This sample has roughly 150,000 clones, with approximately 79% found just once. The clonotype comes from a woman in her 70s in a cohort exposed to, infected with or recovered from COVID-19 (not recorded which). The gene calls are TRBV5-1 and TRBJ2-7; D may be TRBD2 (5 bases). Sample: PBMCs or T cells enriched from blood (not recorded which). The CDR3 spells CASRGFSYEQYF. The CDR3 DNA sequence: TGCGCCAGCCGGGGATTCTCCTACGAGCAGTACTTC.